These T cell receptor beta chains were read from a single sample in a study of technical replicates of blood from several donors. The repertoire was sequenced with immunoSEQ multiplex PCR; TCRdb's copy has only in-frame clones and lacks some. The sample lists about 66,000 clones, over 75% seen once, with 4.6% in the top ten. The sample was PBMCs. These receptors were taken from a human donor in good health. Some clones in this sample may be carry-over from other donors' samples. Each CDR3 is given with its conserved first and last residue. The order of the fields is D gene, clone size, J gene, V gene, CDR3 protein, CDR3 DNA. D genes are given only for firm matches. Clone sizes are given selectively: once, few, many, or a class where the clone is expanded.

>TRBD2|-|TRBJ2-1|TRBV2
CASRLGLAGGYNEQFF
TGTGCCAGCAGGCTGGGACTAGCGGGAGGGTACAATGAGCAGTTCTTC
>TRBD2|-|TRBJ2-1|TRBV18
CASSPGTRIYEQFF
TGTGCCAGCTCACCCGGGACTAGGATATATGAGCAGTTCTTC
>TRBD2|-|TRBJ2-5|TRBV4-1
CASSQGLAGVETQYF
TGCGCCAGCAGCCAGGGACTAGCGGGAGTAGAGACCCAGTACTTC
>TRBD1|few|TRBJ1-2|TRBV30
CASYRDRAFSYGYTF
TGTGCCTCGTACCGGGACAGGGCGTTTTCCTATGGCTACACCTTC
>TRBD1|-|TRBJ2-1|TRBV27
CASSSDPTGVPRYNEQFF
TGTGCCAGCAGTTCCGACCCTACAGGGGTCCCACGCTACAATGAGCAGTTCTTC
>TRBD1|-|TRBJ2-2|TRBV19
CASRWDRGAGELFF
TGTGCCAGTAGGTGGGACAGGGGGGCCGGGGAGCTGTTTTTT
>-|-|TRBJ2-1|TRBV7-2
CASSYQDMGHNEQFF
TGTGCCAGCAGCTATCAGGACATGGGTCACAATGAGCAGTTCTTC
>TRBD1|-|TRBJ1-6|TRBV4-3
CASSRQGDLNSPLHF
TGCGCCAGCAGCCGACAGGGAGACCTTAATTCACCCCTCCACTTT
>-|-|TRBJ1-2|TRBV5-1
CASSGTESANYGYTF
TGCGCCAGCAGCGGTACAGAGAGTGCTAACTATGGCTACACCTTC
>TRBD1|-|TRBJ1-1|TRBV2
CASKIDRGRTEAFF
TGTGCCAGCAAGATTGACAGGGGGCGAACTGAAGCTTTCTTT
>-|-|TRBJ2-1|TRBV6-4
CASSDVAVSYNEQFF
TGTGCCAGCAGTGACGTAGCAGTCTCCTACAATGAGCAGTTCTTC
>TRBD2|-|TRBJ2-7|TRBV5-4
CATRPGTSGENSYEQYF
TGTGCCACTCGACCCGGGACTAGCGGGGAAAACTCCTACGAGCAGTACTTC
>TRBD1|-|TRBJ2-6|TRBV4-2
CASSQADRGRSPGANVLTF
TGTGCCAGCAGCCAAGCAGACAGGGGGCGGTCTCCTGGGGCCAACGTCCTGACTTTC
>-|-|TRBJ1-5|TRBV7-2
CASSWGSNQPQHF
TGTGCCAGCAGCTGGGGCAGCAATCAGCCCCAGCATTTT
>-|-|TRBJ1-1|TRBV7-2
CASSPRWGGRTEAFF
TGTGCCAGCAGCCCCAGATGGGGGGGCCGTACTGAAGCTTTCTTT
>TRBD1|-|TRBJ1-4|TRBV11-2
CASSQRTGLNEKLFF
TGTGCCAGCAGCCAACGGACAGGGTTAAATGAAAAACTGTTTTTT
>TRBD2|few|TRBJ2-5|TRBV19
CASSTGTSGSETQYF
TGTGCCAGTAGTACCGGGACTAGCGGGAGTGAAACCCAGTACTTC
>-|-|TRBJ2-3|TRBV18
CASSASGGDFSTDTQYF
TGTGCCAGCTCGGCCTCTGGAGGGGACTTTAGCACAGATACGCAGTATTTT
>-|-|TRBJ1-1|TRBV5-4
CASRRGNTEAFF
TGTGCCAGCCGCCGCGGTAACACTGAAGCTTTCTTT
>TRBD2|-|TRBJ2-5|TRBV5-1
CASSLLAGFQETQYF
TGCGCCAGCAGCTTACTAGCGGGGTTCCAAGAGACCCAGTACTTC
>-|once|TRBJ2-6|TRBV25-1
CASSPPPTGLGANVLTF
TGTGCCAGCAGTCCCCCCCCTACAGGGTTAGGGGCCAACGTCCTGACTTTC
>-|-|TRBJ1-5|TRBV21-1
CASSARDRGRVYSNQPQHF
TGTGCCAGCAGTGCCCGGGACAGGGGTCGAGTTTATAGCAATCAGCCCCAGCATTTT
>-|-|TRBJ2-5|TRBV5-6
CASRSGNGETQYF
TGTGCCAGCAGATCCGGGAACGGGGAGACCCAGTACTTC
>TRBD2|-|TRBJ2-7|TRBV7-2
CASSLAGTSRHEQYF
TGTGCCAGCAGCTTAGCAGGGACTAGTCGGCACGAGCAGTACTTC
>TRBD2|-|TRBJ2-7|TRBV2
CASMQGLAGNTYEQYF
TGTGCCAGCATGCAGGGACTAGCGGGTAATACCTACGAGCAGTACTTC
>-|-|TRBJ2-7|TRBV2
CASSDSSGVYEQYF
TGTGCCAGCAGTGACAGCTCGGGAGTCTACGAGCAGTACTTC
>-|many|TRBJ1-1|TRBV10-3
CAIREKGSNTEAFF
TGTGCCATCAGGGAAAAGGGGTCGAACACTGAAGCTTTCTTT
>TRBD2|-|TRBJ2-3|TRBV7-3
CASSLTREEGDTQYF
TGTGCCAGCAGCTTAACTCGGGAGGAGGGAGATACGCAGTATTTT
>TRBD2|-|TRBJ2-5|TRBV5-1
CASSSGLAGRIQETQYF
TGCGCCAGCAGCTCAGGACTAGCGGGAAGAATACAAGAGACCCAGTACTTC
>TRBD2|once|TRBJ2-5|TRBV5-4
CASSSPTSGRYQETQYF
TGTGCCAGCAGCTCCCCGACTAGCGGGAGGTACCAAGAGACCCAGTACTTC
>TRBD2|once|TRBJ2-3|TRBV5-4
CASSLDSGSSTYTQYF
TGTGCCAGCAGCTTGGATAGCGGGAGTAGCACGTATACGCAGTATTTT
>TRBD1|-|TRBJ2-5|TRBV7-3
CASSRGTGEEETQYF
TGTGCCAGCAGCCGGGGGACAGGGGAAGAAGAGACCCAGTACTTC
>TRBD1|-|TRBJ2-7|TRBV10-3
CAIRPGGQGYEQYF
TGTGCCATCAGGCCTGGGGGACAGGGGTACGAGCAGTACTTC
>-|once|TRBJ2-1|TRBV7-2
CASSVPRRNEQFF
TGTGCCAGCAGCGTGCCGAGGCGGAATGAGCAGTTCTTC
>-|-|TRBJ2-1|TRBV29-1
CSVDGGGRGDEQFF
TGCAGCGTTGACGGGGGAGGCCGCGGGGATGAGCAGTTCTTC
>TRBD1|-|TRBJ2-7|TRBV28
CASSSSQGGVKQYF
TGTGCCAGCAGTTCCTCACAGGGGGGCGTTAAGCAGTACTTC
>TRBD1|-|TRBJ2-3|TRBV10-3
CAISESIPGTGRTDTQYF
TGTGCCATCAGTGAGTCGATCCCCGGGACAGGGCGCACAGATACGCAGTATTTT
>TRBD2|-|TRBJ2-2|TRBV29-1
CSVDGLAGGLKRGELFF
TGCAGCGTCGACGGACTAGCGGGGGGGCTTAAGAGGGGGGAGCTGTTTTTT
>TRBD2|-|TRBJ2-1|TRBV5-4
CASSPTGTRINNEQFF
TGTGCCAGCAGCCCGACCGGGACTAGAATTAACAATGAGCAGTTCTTC
>TRBD1|-|TRBJ2-7|TRBV27
CASSPTPGQLSYEQYF
TGTGCCAGCAGTCCGACCCCGGGACAGCTCTCCTACGAGCAGTACTTC
>TRBD1|-|TRBJ2-2|TRBV4-3
CASSQDDRVLTGELFF
TGCGCCAGCAGCCAAGATGACAGGGTCCTCACCGGGGAGCTGTTTTTT
>TRBD2|-|TRBJ2-5|TRBV19
CASSIVSGRSRETQYF
TGTGCCAGTAGTATCGTTAGCGGGAGGTCGAGGGAGACCCAGTACTTC
>-|-|TRBJ2-7|TRBV12-5
CASGLLHEQYF
TGTGCTAGTGGTTTGCTCCACGAGCAGTACTTC
>-|-|TRBJ2-7|TRBV7-2
CASSFTGTPYEQYF
TGTGCCAGCAGCTTTACGGGGACTCCCTACGAGCAGTACTTC
>TRBD1|-|TRBJ1-1|TRBV6-5
CASSLTGRSTEAFF
TGTGCCAGCAGTCTGACAGGGCGGAGCACTGAAGCTTTCTTT
>-|-|TRBJ1-6|TRBV7-2
CASSLRQYNSPLHF
TGTGCCAGCAGCTTGCGACAGTATAATTCACCCCTCCACTTT
>-|-|TRBJ1-4|TRBV2
CASKRGNEKLFF
TGTGCCAGCAAACGAGGAAATGAAAAACTGTTTTTT